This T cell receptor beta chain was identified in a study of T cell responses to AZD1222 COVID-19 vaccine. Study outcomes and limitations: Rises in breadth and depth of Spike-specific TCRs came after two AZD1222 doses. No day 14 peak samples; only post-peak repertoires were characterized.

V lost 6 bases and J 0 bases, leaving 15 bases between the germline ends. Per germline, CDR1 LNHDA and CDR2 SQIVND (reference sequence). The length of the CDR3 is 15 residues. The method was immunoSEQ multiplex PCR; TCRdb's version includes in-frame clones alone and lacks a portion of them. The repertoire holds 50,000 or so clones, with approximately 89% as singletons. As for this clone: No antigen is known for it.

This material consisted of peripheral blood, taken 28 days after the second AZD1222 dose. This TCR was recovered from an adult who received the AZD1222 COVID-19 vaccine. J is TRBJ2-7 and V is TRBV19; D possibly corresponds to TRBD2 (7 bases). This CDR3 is CASRRGALSSYEQYF. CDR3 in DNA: TGTGCCAGTAGACGGGGGGCTTTGAGCTCCTACGAGCAGTACTTC. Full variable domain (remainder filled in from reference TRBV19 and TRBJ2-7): DGGITQSPKYLFRKEGQNVTLSCEQNLNHDAMYWYRQDPGQGLRLIYYSQIVNDFQKGDIAEGYSVSREKKESFPLTVTSAQKNPTAFYLCASRRGALSSYEQYFGPGTRLTVT.